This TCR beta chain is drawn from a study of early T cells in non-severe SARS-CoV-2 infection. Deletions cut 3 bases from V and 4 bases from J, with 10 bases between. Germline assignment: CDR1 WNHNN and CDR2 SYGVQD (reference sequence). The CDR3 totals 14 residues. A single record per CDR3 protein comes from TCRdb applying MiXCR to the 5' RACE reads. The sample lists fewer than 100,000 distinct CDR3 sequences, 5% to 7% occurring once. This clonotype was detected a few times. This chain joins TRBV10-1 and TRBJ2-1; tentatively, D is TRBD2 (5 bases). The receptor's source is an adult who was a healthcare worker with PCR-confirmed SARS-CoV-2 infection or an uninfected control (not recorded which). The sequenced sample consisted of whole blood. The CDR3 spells CASSDGVPYNEQFF. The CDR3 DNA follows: TGCGCCAGCAGTGACGGGGTACCTTACAATGAGCAGTTCTTC.